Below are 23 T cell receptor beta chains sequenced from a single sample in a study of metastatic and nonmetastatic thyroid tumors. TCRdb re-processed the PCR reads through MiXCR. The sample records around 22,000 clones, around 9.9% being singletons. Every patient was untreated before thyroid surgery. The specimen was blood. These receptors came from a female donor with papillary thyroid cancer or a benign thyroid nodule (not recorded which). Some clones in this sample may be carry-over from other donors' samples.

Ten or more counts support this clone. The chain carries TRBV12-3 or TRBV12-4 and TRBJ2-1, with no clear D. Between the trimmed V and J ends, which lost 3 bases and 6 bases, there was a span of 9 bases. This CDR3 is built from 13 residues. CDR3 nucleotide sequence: TGTGCCAGCAGTTTTGGGGTTTCCAATGAGCAGTTCTTC. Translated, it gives CASSFGVSNEQFF.

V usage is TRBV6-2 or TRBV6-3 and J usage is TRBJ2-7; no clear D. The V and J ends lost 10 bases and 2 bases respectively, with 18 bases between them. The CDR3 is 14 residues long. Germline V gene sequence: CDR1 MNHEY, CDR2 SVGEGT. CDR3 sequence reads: CATTLALWTYEQYF. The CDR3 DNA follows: TGTGCCACCACCTTGGCCCTCTGGACCTACGAGCAGTACTTC.

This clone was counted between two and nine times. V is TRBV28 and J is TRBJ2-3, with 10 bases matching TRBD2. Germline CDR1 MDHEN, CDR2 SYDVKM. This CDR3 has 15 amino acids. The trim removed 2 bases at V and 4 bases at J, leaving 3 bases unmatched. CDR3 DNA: TGTGCCAGCAGTTTAGAGCTAGCGGGAGCAGATACGCAGTATTTT. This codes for CASSLELAGADTQYF.

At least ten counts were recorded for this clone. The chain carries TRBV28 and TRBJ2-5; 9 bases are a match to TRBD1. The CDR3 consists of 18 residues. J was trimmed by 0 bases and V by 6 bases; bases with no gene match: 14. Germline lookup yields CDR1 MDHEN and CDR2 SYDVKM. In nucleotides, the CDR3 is TGTGCCAGCAGCATACAATCCCCCGGGACAGGGTACCAAGAGACCCAGTACTTC. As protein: CASSIQSPGTGYQETQYF.

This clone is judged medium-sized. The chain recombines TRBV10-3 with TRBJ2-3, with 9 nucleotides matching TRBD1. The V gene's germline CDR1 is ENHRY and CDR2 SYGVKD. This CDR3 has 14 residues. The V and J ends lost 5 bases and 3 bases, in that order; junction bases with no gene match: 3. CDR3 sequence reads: CAISTGGDTDTQYF. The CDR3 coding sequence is TGTGCCATCAGTACAGGGGGCGATACAGATACGCAGTATTTT.

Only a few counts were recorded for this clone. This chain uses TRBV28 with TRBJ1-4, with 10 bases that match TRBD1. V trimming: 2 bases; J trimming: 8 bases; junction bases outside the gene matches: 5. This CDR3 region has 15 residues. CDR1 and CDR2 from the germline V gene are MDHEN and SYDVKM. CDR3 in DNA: TGTGCCAGCAGTTTAGGACAGGGGGTGAGGGAAAAACTGTTTTTT. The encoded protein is CASSLGQGVREKLFF.

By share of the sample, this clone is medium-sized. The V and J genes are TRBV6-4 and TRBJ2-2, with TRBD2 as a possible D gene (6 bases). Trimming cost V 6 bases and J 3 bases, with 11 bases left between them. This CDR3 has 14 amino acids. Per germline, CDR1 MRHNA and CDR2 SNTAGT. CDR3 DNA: TGTGCCAGCAGACCGGGACTGGACACCGGGGAGCTGTTTTTT. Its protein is CASRPGLDTGELFF.

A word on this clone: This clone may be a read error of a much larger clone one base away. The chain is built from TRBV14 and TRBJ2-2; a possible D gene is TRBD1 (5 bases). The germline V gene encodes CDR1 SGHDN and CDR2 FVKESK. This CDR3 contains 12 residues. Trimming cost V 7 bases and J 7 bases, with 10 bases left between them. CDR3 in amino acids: CASIRDSGELFF. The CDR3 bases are TGTGCCAGCATCCGAGACAGCGGGGAGCTGTTTTTT.

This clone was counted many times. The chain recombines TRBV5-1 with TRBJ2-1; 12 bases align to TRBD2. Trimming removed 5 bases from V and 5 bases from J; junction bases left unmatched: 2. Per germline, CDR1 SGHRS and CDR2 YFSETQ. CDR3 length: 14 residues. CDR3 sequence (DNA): TGCGCCAGCAGGCTAGCGGGAGGGAACAATGAGCAGTTCTTC. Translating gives CASRLAGGNNEQFF.

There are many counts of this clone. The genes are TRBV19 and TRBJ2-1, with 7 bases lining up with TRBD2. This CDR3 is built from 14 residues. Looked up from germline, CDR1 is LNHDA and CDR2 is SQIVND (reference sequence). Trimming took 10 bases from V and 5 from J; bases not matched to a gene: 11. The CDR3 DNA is TGTGCCACCACATCTCGCGGGAGAAACAATGAGCAGTTCTTC. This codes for CATTSRGRNNEQFF. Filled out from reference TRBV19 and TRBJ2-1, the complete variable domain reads DGGITQSPKYLFRKEGQNVTLSCEQNLNHDAMYWYRQDPGQGLRLIYYSQIVNDFQKGDIAEGYSVSREKKESFPLTVTSAQKNPTAFYLCATTSRGRNNEQFFGPGTRLTVL.

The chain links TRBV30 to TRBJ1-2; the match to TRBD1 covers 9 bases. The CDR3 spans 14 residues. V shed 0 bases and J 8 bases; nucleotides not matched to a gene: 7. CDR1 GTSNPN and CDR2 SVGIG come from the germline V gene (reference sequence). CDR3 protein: CAWSVNRGRGGYTF. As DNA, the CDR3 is TGTGCCTGGAGTGTTAACAGGGGGCGAGGGGGCTACACCTTC.

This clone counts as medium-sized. In DNA form, the CDR3 reads TGTGCCAGCAGTCCTACTAGCGGGAGTGGGAATGAGCAGTTCTTC. Protein: CASSPTSGSGNEQFF. This chain uses TRBV27 with TRBJ2-1; 11 bases are a match to TRBD2. Germline V lookup: CDR1 MNHEY, CDR2 SMNVEV (reference sequence). V shed 5 bases and J 7 bases; nucleotides not matched to a gene: 7. This CDR3 has 15 residues.

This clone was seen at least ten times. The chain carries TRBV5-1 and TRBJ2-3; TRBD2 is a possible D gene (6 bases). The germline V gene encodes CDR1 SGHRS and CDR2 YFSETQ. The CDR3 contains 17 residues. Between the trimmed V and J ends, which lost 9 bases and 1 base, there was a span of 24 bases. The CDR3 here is CANQTPSPGDGTDTQYF. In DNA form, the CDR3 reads TGCGCCAACCAAACACCTTCACCGGGAGATGGCACAGATACGCAGTATTTT. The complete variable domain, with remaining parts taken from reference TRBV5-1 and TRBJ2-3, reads KAGVTQTPRYLIKTRGQQVTLSCSPISGHRSVSWYQQTPGQGLQFLFEYFSETQRNKGNFPGRFSGRQFSNSRSEMNVSTLELGDSALYLCANQTPSPGDGTDTQYFGPGTRLTVL.

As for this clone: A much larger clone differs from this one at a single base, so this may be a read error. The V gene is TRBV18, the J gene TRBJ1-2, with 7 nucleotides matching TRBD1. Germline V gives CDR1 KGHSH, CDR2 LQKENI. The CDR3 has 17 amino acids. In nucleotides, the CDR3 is TGTGCCATCTCACCGGGGGGCCGGGACAGAGGGAACTATGGCTACACCTTC. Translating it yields CAISPGGRDRGNYGYTF.

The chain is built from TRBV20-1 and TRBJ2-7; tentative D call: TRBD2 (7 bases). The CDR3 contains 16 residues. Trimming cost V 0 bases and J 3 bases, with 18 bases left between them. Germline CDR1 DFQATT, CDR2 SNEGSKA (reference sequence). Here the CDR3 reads CSARDPHGGRFYEQYF. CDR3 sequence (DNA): TGCAGTGCTAGAGACCCTCACGGGGGGCGCTTCTACGAGCAGTACTTC.

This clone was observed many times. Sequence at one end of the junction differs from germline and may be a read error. The CDR3 coding sequence is TGTGCCAGCAAACGAACCAGCGAGGAGTACTTC. Translation: CASKRTSEEYF. The V and J genes are TRBV6-1 and TRBJ2-7; D uncertain. Germline V gene sequence: CDR1 MNHNS, CDR2 SASEGT. The CDR3 has 11 residues.

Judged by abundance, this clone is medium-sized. The CDR3 loop reads CASSYRAGGRSYEQYF. CDR3 sequence (DNA): TGTGCCAGCAGTTACAGAGCGGGCGGTCGCTCCTACGAGCAGTACTTC. The gene calls are TRBV6-6 and TRBJ2-7, with a possible D match to TRBD2 (6 bases). V shed 2 bases and J shed 0 bases, with 14 bases lying between them. The length of the CDR3 is 16 residues. Germline values: CDR1 MNHNY, CDR2 SVGAGI (reference sequence).

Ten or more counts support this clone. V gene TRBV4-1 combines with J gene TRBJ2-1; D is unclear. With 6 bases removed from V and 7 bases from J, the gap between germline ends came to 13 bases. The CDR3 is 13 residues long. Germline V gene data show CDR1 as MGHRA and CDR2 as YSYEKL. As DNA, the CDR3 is TGCGCCAGCAGGTTCCCGAACGGGAATGAGCAGTTCTTC. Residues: CASRFPNGNEQFF.

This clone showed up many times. This CDR3 reads CASSSPLSEQFF. The CDR3 DNA follows: TGTGCCAGCAGCTCCCCGTTGTCTGAGCAGTTCTTC. The chain has TRBV28 and TRBJ2-1, with no clear D. In germline, CDR1 is MDHEN, CDR2 SYDVKM. The CDR3 covers 12 residues. Trimming stripped 6 bases from V and 9 bases from J, with 12 bases between.

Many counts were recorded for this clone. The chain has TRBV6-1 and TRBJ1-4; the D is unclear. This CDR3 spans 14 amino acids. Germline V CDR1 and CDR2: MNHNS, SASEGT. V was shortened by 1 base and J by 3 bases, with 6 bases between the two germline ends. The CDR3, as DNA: TGTGCCAGCAGTGAAGGATTGTCTAATGAAAAACTGTTTTTT. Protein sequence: CASSEGLSNEKLFF.

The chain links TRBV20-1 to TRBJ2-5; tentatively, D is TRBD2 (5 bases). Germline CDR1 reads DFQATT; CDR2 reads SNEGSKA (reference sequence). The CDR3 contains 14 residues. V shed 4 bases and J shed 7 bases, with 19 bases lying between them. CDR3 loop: CSATTGVPRATQYF. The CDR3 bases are TGCAGTGCTACGACCGGGGTCCCCCGGGCGACCCAGTACTTC.

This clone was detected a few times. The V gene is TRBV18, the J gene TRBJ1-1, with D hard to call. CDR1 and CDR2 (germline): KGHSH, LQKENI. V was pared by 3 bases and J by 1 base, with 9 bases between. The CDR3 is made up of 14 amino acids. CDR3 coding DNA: TGTGCCAGCTCACCCTCGAGTTCGAACACTGAAGCTTTCTTT. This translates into CASSPSSSNTEAFF.

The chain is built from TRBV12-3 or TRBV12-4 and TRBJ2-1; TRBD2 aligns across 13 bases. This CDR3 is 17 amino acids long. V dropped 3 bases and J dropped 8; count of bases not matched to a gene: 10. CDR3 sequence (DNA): TGTGCCAGCAGTTTGGGACTAGCGGGGCCGTCTAGGGATGAGCAGTTCTTC. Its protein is CASSLGLAGPSRDEQFF.